This T cell receptor beta chain was documented in a study of blood T cell repertoires in COVID-19. As for the study in general: Acute-phase and convalescent COVID-19 samples originated in the United States, Italy and Spain. In each case, the material was cDNA or gDNA derived from T cells, B-cell-depleted T cells, or PBMCs.

Authors' methods: The assay estimated nucleated cells by amplifying reference gene primers. Repertoires were generated with immunoSEQ multiplex PCR, while TCRdb's copy carries only in-frame clones and drops some. The D gene and trimming were derived from the DNA, and the V and J assignments and clone size from that table. The sample lists some 240,000 clones, 70% to 85% occurring once. The CDR3 runs 14 residues. Germline CDR1 reads LNHDA; CDR2 reads SQIVND (reference sequence). Unmatched junction bases numbered 8, after V lost 8 bases and J lost 6 bases. The TCR was taken from a woman over 75 with acute or convalescent COVID-19. The genes are TRBV19 and TRBJ2-3; TRBD1 agrees at 10 bases. The sequenced sample was peripheral blood. The DNA for the CDR3 is TGTGCCAGTGGGGACAGGGGAGATGGTGATACGCAGTATTTT. This sequence encodes CASGDRGDGDTQYF.